This entry features one TCR beta chain sequence. This specimen belongs to a study of blood T cell repertoires in COVID-19. Across the whole study: Acute and convalescent COVID-19 samples came from the United States, Italy and Spain. Sources were T cells, B-cell-depleted T cells, or PBMCs; the material itself was cDNA or gDNA.

The CDR3 length is 16 residues. Germline CDR1 reads SQVTM; CDR2 reads ANQGSEA. V lost 7 bases to trimming and J lost 4 bases; unmatched junction nucleotides: 7. Authors' processing steps: From reference gene primer amplification, estimates of nucleated cell counts were derived. The repertoire was sequenced with immunoSEQ multiplex PCR; TCRdb's copy has only in-frame clones and lacks some. V and J calls and clone size come straight from that table; D and trimming were deduced from the DNA. The sample has around 220,000 clones, around nine tenths seen once. Input material: peripheral blood. The rearrangement uses TRBV29-1 and TRBJ2-2; 15 nucleotides agree with TRBD2. This receptor was identified in a man in his late teens or twenties with active or convalescent COVID-19. The CDR3 region is CSAPGLAGGSTGELFF. The CDR3 DNA reads as TGCAGCGCCCCTGGACTAGCGGGAGGGAGCACCGGGGAGCTGTTTTTT.